This is a list of T cell receptor beta chains from one sample in a study of regulatory and conventional T cells in RAG deficiency. The assay was immunoSEQ multiplex PCR, and TCRdb's table has in-frame clones only and misses some. The sample holds roughly 30,000 clones; 90% to 97% are singletons and the top ten take over 0.35%. Another study also made use of these data, one on regulatory T cells.

Material: CD25- CD4+ T cells sorted from blood. These receptors were obtained from a human donor in good health. CDR3s include the opening cysteine and the closing phenylalanine or tryptophan. D genes are given only for firm matches. Clone size is stated in some rows and not others, as once, few, many or a class when expanded.

length,size,D,V,J,DNA,CDR3
16,.,TRBD1,TRBV6-4,TRBJ2-3,TGTGCCAGCAGTCCAGAGGGGACAGGGAGTTTAGATACGCAGTATTTT,CASSPEGTGSLDTQYF
14,.,.,TRBV5-1,TRBJ2-2,TGCGCCAGCAGCTCCCCTCCGAACACCGGGGAGCTGTTTTTT,CASSSPPNTGELFF
15,.,.,TRBV5-4,TRBJ1-1,TGTGCCAGCAGCTTCGTCAGGGCTTCTTACACTGAAGCTTTCTTT,CASSFVRASYTEAFF
17,.,TRBD2,TRBV4-3,TRBJ2-3,TGCGCCAGCAGCCAAGATCCCCCTAGCGGGAGTCGGCATACGCAGTATTTT,CASSQDPPSGSRHTQYF
16,.,.,TRBV11-2,TRBJ2-4,TGTGCCAGCAGCTTTTTCGGAGGGGTAGTAGTCGGCATTCAGTACTTC,CASSFFGGVVVGIQYF
14,.,TRBD1,TRBV7-8,TRBJ2-3,TGTGCCAGCAGCCTGGGACAGATCACAGATACGCAGTATTTT,CASSLGQITDTQYF
11,.,.,TRBV20-1,TRBJ2-1,TGCAGTGCTGCTAGCAACAATGAGCAGTTCTTC,CSAASNNEQFF
13,.,.,TRBV7-9,TRBJ2-1,TGTGCCAGCAGCTCGGACAATTACAATGAGCAGTTCTTC,CASSSDNYNEQFF
14,.,.,TRBV30,TRBJ1-4,TGTGCCTGGAGGGCAACCAGGCTTAATGAAAAACTGTTTTTT,CAWRATRLNEKLFF
14,.,.,TRBV11-2,TRBJ2-7,TGTGCCAGCAGCTTAGTTCCAGGGGTCTACGAGCAGTACTTC,CASSLVPGVYEQYF
15,.,.,TRBV6-5,TRBJ2-7,TGTGCCAGCAGTACCCTCCCTTTGGGAGTCTACGAGCAGTACTTC,CASSTLPLGVYEQYF
17,.,.,TRBV7-8,TRBJ2-4,TGTGCCAGCAGCTCCGGGACTTCCCGGGGAGCCAAAAACATTCAGTACTTC,CASSSGTSRGAKNIQYF
12,.,.,TRBV29-1,TRBJ2-7,TGCAGCGTTAGAGAGGGAGCCTACGAGCAGTACTTC,CSVREGAYEQYF
15,.,.,TRBV5-4,TRBJ2-7,TGTGCCAGCAGCCCGACAGTCATGACTCCTGGCGAGCAGTACTTC,CASSPTVMTPGEQYF
14,.,.,TRBV7-9,TRBJ1-1,TGTGCCAGCAGCTTAGCCCCCACACAGGGTAAAGCTTTCTTT,CASSLAPTQGKAFF
15,.,.,TRBV5-6,TRBJ1-2,TGTGCCAGCACCTTAAACGGGGGTCCTAACTATGGCTACACCTTC,CASTLNGGPNYGYTF
18,.,TRBD1,TRBV7-2,TRBJ1-2,TGTGCCAGCAGCTTAGGGGGTCCCGGGACAGGGAGTAACTATGGCTACACCTTC,CASSLGGPGTGSNYGYTF
14,.,.,TRBV7-9,TRBJ1-1,TGTGCCAGCAGCTTAGAGGGGGGGCCGACTGAAGCTTTCTTT,CASSLEGGPTEAFF
17,.,TRBD1,TRBV5-1,TRBJ1-3,TGCGCCAGCAGCTTCAGTGGACAGGGTAACTTTGGAAACACCATATATTTT,CASSFSGQGNFGNTIYF
11,.,.,TRBV30,TRBJ1-2,TGTGCCTGGAGCCTCTCTCGGGGCTACACCTTC,CAWSLSRGYTF
17,.,.,TRBV7-2,TRBJ2-5,TGTGCCAGCAGCTCCGCGAGCACACCCGGAGCCCGAGAGACCCAGTACTTC,CASSSASTPGARETQYF
15,.,.,TRBV2,TRBJ1-1,TGTGCCAGCAGGTTGGAGGGGCAGACGAACACTGAAGCTTTCTTT,CASRLEGQTNTEAFF
16,.,TRBD1,TRBV18,TRBJ1-3,TGTGCCAGCTCACCAATGGGACAGCACTCTGGAAACACCATATATTTT,CASSPMGQHSGNTIYF
15,.,TRBD2,TRBV7-2,TRBJ2-7,TGTGCCAGCAGCGGCGGGGGACGGCTAGAAACCGAGCAGTACTTC,CASSGGGRLETEQYF
13,.,.,TRBV25-1,TRBJ1-5,TGTGCCAGCAGTGTACAGGGAAATCAGCCCCAGCATTTT,CASSVQGNQPQHF
14,once,.,TRBV4-1,TRBJ1-4,TGCGCCAGCAGCCAAGGGGCCCAGACGACCCACCTCTCCTTT,CASSQGAQTTHLSF
13,.,.,TRBV2,TRBJ2-3,TGTGCCAGCAGGAAGCGGACCACAGATACGCAGTATTTT,CASRKRTTDTQYF
15,once,.,TRBV6-1,TRBJ1-1,TGTGCCAGCAGTGGCTTAACAGGGACGAACACTGAAGCTTTCTTT,CASSGLTGTNTEAFF
14,.,.,TRBV28,TRBJ1-6,TGTGCCAGCAGTCCGCGGGACGCTTTTTCACCCCTCCACTTT,CASSPRDAFSPLHF
20,.,TRBD2,TRBV9,TRBJ2-3,TGTGCCAGCAGCGCCCGCAGGGCTCTAGCGGGAGGAAGAGGAACAGATACGCAGTATTTT,CASSARRALAGGRGTDTQYF
18,.,TRBD2,TRBV19,TRBJ2-5,TGTGCCAGTAGTATTACCTACCGAGGACTAGCGGGGCAAGAGACCCAGTACTTC,CASSITYRGLAGQETQYF
17,.,TRBD2,TRBV5-4,TRBJ2-6,TGTGCCAGCAGCCGCGGGGGGGGGAGCTCTGGGGCCAACGTCCTGACTTTC,CASSRGGGSSGANVLTF
15,once,TRBD2,TRBV2,TRBJ2-3,TGTGCCAGCAGTACACCGGGACTAGCGGACGATACGCAGTATTTT,CASSTPGLADDTQYF